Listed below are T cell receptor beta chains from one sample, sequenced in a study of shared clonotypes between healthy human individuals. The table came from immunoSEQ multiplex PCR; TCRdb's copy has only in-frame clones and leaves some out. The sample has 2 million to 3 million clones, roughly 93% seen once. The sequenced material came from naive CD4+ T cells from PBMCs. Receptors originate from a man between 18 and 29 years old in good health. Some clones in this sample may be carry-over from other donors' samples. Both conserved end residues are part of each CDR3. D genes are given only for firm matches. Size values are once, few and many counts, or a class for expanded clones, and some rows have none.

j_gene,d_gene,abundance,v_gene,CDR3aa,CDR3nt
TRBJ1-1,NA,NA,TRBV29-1,CSVSGMNTEAFF,TGCAGCGTATCAGGAATGAACACTGAAGCTTTCTTT
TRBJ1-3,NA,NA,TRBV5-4,CASSNPGLMAGNTIYF,TGTGCCAGCAGTAACCCGGGACTAATGGCAGGAAACACCATATATTTT
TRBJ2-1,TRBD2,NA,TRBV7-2,CASSLDASGPYNEQFF,TGTGCCAGCAGCTTAGATGCTAGCGGGCCATACAATGAGCAGTTCTTC
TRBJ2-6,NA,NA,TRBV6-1,CASSVKRTGGANVLTF,TGTGCCAGCAGTGTAAAGAGGACGGGGGGGGCCAACGTCCTGACTTTC
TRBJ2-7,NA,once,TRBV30,CAWSATGLRTVQYF,TGTGCCTGGAGCGCTACGGGACTCCGGACGGTGCAGTACTTC
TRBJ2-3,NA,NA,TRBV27,CASSLGLAPYTDTQYF,TGTGCCAGCAGTTTAGGCCTAGCGCCTTACACAGATACGCAGTATTTT
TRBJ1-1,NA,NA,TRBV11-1,CASSLTPRRTMNTEAFF,TGTGCCAGCAGCTTAACCCCCCGCAGGACTATGAACACTGAAGCTTTCTTT
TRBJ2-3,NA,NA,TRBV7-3,CASSTDRYTDTQYF,TGTGCCAGCAGCACCGACAGATACACAGATACGCAGTATTTT
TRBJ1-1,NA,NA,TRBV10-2,CASRILTGATEAFF,TGCGCCAGCAGAATCCTCACAGGAGCGACTGAAGCTTTCTTT
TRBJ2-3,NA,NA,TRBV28,CASSLRGRRWDTQYF,TGTGCCAGCAGTTTAAGGGGGAGGAGATGGGATACGCAGTATTTT
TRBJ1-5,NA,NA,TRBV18,CASSPTGRDQPQHF,TGTGCCAGCTCACCGACGGGAAGGGATCAGCCCCAGCATTTT
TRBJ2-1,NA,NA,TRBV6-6,CASSFSGKSSYNEQFF,TGTGCCAGCAGTTTTTCGGGCAAGAGCTCCTACAATGAGCAGTTCTTC
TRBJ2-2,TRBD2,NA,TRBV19,CASGLAGEGELFF,TGTGCCAGCGGACTAGCGGGAGAAGGGGAGCTGTTTTTT
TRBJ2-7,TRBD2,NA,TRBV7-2,CASSAKGRVAGSYEQYF,TGTGCCAGCAGCGCTAAGGGTCGGGTAGCGGGCTCCTACGAGCAGTACTTC
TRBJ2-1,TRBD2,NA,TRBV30,CAWARLAGDNEQFF,TGTGCCTGGGCCAGACTAGCGGGAGACAATGAGCAGTTCTTC
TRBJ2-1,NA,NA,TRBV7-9,CASSPASKQFF,TGTGCCAGCAGCCCCGCGAGTAAGCAGTTCTTC
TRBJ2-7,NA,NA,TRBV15,CATSVTLTGAYEQYF,TGTGCCACCAGCGTGACCCTGACCGGGGCCTACGAGCAGTACTTC
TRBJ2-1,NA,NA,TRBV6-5,CASSRDHYNEQFF,TGTGCCAGCAGCAGGGACCATTACAATGAGCAGTTCTTC
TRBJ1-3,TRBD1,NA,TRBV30,CAWSTGVPGNTIYF,TGTGCCTGGAGTACAGGGGTCCCTGGAAACACCATATATTTT
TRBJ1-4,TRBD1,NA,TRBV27,CASSKGQALGEKLFF,TGTGCCAGCAGTAAAGGACAGGCCTTAGGGGAAAAACTGTTTTTT
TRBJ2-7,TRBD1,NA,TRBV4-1,CASSQPPDRGLSYEQYF,TGCGCCAGCAGCCAACCCCCGGACAGGGGGCTTTCCTACGAGCAGTACTTC
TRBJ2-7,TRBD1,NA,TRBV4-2,CASNQGAGERYF,TGTGCCAGCAACCAGGGGGCAGGGGAGCGGTACTTC
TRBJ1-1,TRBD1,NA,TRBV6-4,CASSDSLGQGARGTEAFF,TGTGCCAGCAGTGACTCTCTTGGGCAGGGGGCGCGCGGCACTGAAGCTTTCTTT
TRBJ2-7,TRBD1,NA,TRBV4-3,CASSQGGQGALTSYEQYF,TGCGCCAGCAGCCAAGGGGGACAGGGGGCCCTAACCTCCTACGAGCAGTACTTC
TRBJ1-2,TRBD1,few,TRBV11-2,CASSFMGTGGTHYGYTF,TGTGCCAGCAGCTTCATGGGGACAGGGGGCACTCACTATGGCTACACCTTC
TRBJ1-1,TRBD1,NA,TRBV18,CASSATGTGPETEAFF,TGTGCCAGCTCAGCGACCGGGACAGGGCCCGAGACTGAAGCTTTCTTT
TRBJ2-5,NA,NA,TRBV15,CATSSTPGVTQYF,TGTGCCACCAGCTCAACACCGGGGGTGACCCAGTACTTC
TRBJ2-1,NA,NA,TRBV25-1,CASSRTDRYNEQFF,TGTGCCAGCAGTCGGACCGACAGGTACAATGAGCAGTTCTTC
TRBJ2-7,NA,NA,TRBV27,CASRPIRDERLLYEQYF,TGTGCCAGCAGACCGATCCGGGACGAACGTTTGTTGTACGAGCAGTACTTC
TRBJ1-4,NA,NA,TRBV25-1,CASSEPGLLNEKLFF,TGTGCCAGCAGTGAACCGGGACTGCTTAATGAAAAACTGTTTTTT
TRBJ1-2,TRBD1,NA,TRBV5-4,CASSVTGTFGGYTF,TGTGCCAGCAGCGTGACAGGGACCTTCGGCGGCTACACCTTC
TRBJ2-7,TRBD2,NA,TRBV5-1,CASGPGTSGGYEQYF,TGCGCCAGCGGACCCGGGACTAGCGGTGGCTACGAGCAGTACTTC
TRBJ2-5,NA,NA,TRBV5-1,CASRLAVGETQYF,TGCGCCAGCCGCTTGGCGGTAGGAGAGACCCAGTACTTC
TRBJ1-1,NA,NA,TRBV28,CASTPQGLPSGTEAFF,TGTGCCAGTACCCCCCAGGGGCTCCCCTCGGGCACTGAAGCTTTCTTT
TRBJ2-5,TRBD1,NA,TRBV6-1,CASSDPGQGGSQETQYF,TGTGCCAGCAGTGACCCGGGACAGGGGGGATCCCAAGAGACCCAGTACTTC
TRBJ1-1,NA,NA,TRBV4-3,CASSYSGLPAEAFF,TGCGCCAGCAGCTATTCAGGGTTGCCGGCTGAAGCTTTCTTT
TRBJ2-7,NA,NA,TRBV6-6,CASSYPDRTEFF,TGTGCCAGCAGTTACCCAGATCGGACGGAGTTCTTC
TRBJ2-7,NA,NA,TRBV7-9,CASSLMGERGEQYF,TGTGCCAGCAGCTTAATGGGGGAAAGGGGCGAGCAGTACTTC
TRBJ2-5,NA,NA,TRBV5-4,CASSLSSRRAETQYF,TGTGCCAGCAGCTTGAGTTCTCGTCGGGCCGAGACCCAGTACTTC
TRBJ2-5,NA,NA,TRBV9,CASSLGLTSTQETQYF,TGTGCCAGCTCATTAGGACTTACCTCGACCCAAGAGACCCAGTACTTC
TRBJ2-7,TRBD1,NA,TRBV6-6,CASSYLRDRGYEQYF,TGTGCCAGCAGTTACCTCCGGGACAGGGGCTACGAGCAGTACTTC
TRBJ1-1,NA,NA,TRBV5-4,CASSAPAPMNTEAFF,TGTGCCAGCAGCGCGCCAGCGCCCATGAACACTGAAGCTTTCTTT
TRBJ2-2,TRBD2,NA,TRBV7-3,CASSLRGLAGGPKYGELFF,TGTGCCAGCAGCTTACGGGGACTAGCGGGAGGGCCAAAATACGGGGAGCTGTTTTTT
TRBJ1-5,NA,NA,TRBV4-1,CASSPRDTQNQPQHF,TGCGCCAGCAGCCCCCGGGACACCCAGAATCAGCCCCAGCATTTT
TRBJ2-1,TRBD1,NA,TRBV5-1,CASSLGDRDMWHEQFF,TGCGCCAGCAGCTTGGGAGACAGGGATATGTGGCATGAGCAGTTCTTC